Detailed here is one T cell receptor (beta chain). TCRdb's table, derived via immunoSEQ multiplex PCR, lists solely in-frame clones and lacks some. Of fewer than 85,000 clones in the sample, almost 85% were seen once. Germline CDR1 is SGHNT and CDR2 is YENEEA. CDR3 size: 15 residues. V lost 1 base and J lost 3, with 13 bases in between. The sample is drawn from a study of OX40 agonist ivuxolimab in advanced cancers. Sequencing used CD4+ or CD8+ T cells sorted from blood, obtained in a trial of the OX40 agonist ivuxolimab. The clonotype comes from an adult with an advanced solid tumor such as melanoma, head and neck, liver or kidney cancer. The chain links TRBV11-3 to TRBJ2-7; the D gene is possibly TRBD1 (6 bases). The CDR3 protein is CASSLGSTQGYEQYF. In nucleotides, the CDR3 is TGTGCCAGCAGCTTAGGCTCGACACAGGGCTACGAGCAGTACTTC.